This is a list of T cell receptor beta chains from one sample in a study of blood T cell repertoires in COVID-19. Clones were read by immunoSEQ multiplex PCR, and TCRdb kept only the in-frame ones, dropping some. This table holds 70,000 or so clones, about 88% found once. Sequencing was done on a sample of peripheral blood. The receptors were sampled from a human donor in a cohort sampled during active COVID-19. CDR3s include the opening cysteine and the closing phenylalanine or tryptophan. D genes are given only for firm matches. Only some rows state a clone size, as once, few, many or a class for expanded clones.

j_gene	abundance	v_gene	d_gene	len	CDR3nt	CDR3aa
TRBJ1-5	NA	TRBV18	NA	14	TGTGCCAGCTCACCGGGGGCGGGCGATCAGCCCCAGCATTTT	CASSPGAGDQPQHF
TRBJ2-3	NA	TRBV14	TRBD2	13	TGTGCCAGCAGGCGGGACTACTCAGATACGCAGTATTTT	CASRRDYSDTQYF
TRBJ2-2	NA	TRBV6-1	NA	15	TGTGCCAGCAGTGAGGCGGTAGCGGCTACCGGGGAGCTGTTTTTT	CASSEAVAATGELFF
TRBJ1-5	NA	TRBV6-1	TRBD1	14	TGTGCCAGCAGTGACGGACAGGGAGGGCAGCCCCAGCATTTT	CASSDGQGGQPQHF
TRBJ1-1	NA	TRBV5-1	TRBD1	15	TGCGCCAGCAGCGCGCAACAGGGGGGGAACACTGAAGCTTTCTTT	CASSAQQGGNTEAFF
TRBJ2-1	NA	TRBV20-1	NA	11	TGCAGTCGCTGGACGGGGAATGAGCAGTTCTTC	CSRWTGNEQFF
TRBJ2-7	NA	TRBV19	TRBD2	15	TGTGCCAGTAGTATACTAGCGGGAGCGACCTACGAGCAGTACTTC	CASSILAGATYEQYF
TRBJ2-3	few	TRBV5-3	NA	17	TGTGCCAGAAGCTTGGCCCCCTGGGGGCAGAGCACAGATACGCAGTATTTT	CARSLAPWGQSTDTQYF
TRBJ1-6	NA	TRBV27	NA	12	TGTGCCAGCAGATACTATAATTCACCCCTCCACTTT	CASRYYNSPLHF
TRBJ2-1	NA	TRBV6-1	TRBD2	14	TGTGCCAGCAGTGAAGCGGGAGCTAGCGGGAGACGGTTCTTC	CASSEAGASGRRFF
TRBJ1-5	few	TRBV28	NA	15	TGTGCCAGCAGTCCTGAAACATATAGCAATCAGCCCCAGCATTTT	CASSPETYSNQPQHF
TRBJ2-1	NA	TRBV19	NA	14	TGTGCCAGCAGCAGGGGTCTCTCCTACAATGAGCAGTTCTTC	CASSRGLSYNEQFF
TRBJ2-5	NA	TRBV3-1/TRBV3-2	TRBD1	16	TGTGCCAGCAGCCGAGGGGGACAGGGCGGGCGAGAGACCCAGTACTTC	CASSRGGQGGRETQYF
TRBJ2-4	NA	TRBV5-1	NA	16	TGCGCCAGCAGCCCACCCAGGGTGTGGGCCAAAAACATTCAGTACTTC	CASSPPRVWAKNIQYF
TRBJ2-1	NA	TRBV7-8	TRBD2	15	TGTGCCAGCTTTAGGACTAGCGGGAGGGTTGATGAGCAGTTCTTC	CASFRTSGRVDEQFF
TRBJ1-1	NA	TRBV7-9	NA	14	TGTGCCAGCAGCAAGGAGGGACGATACGGGGGAGCTTTCTTT	CASSKEGRYGGAFF
TRBJ2-7	NA	TRBV6-5	NA	13	TGTGCCAGCAGTTACGCAAGAGGCGGCGAGCAGTACTTC	CASSYARGGEQYF
TRBJ2-1	NA	TRBV27	TRBD2	17	TGTGCCAGCAGTTTATTCAGCACTAGCGGTTCCTACAATGAGCAGTTCTTC	CASSLFSTSGSYNEQFF
TRBJ1-3	medium-sized	TRBV5-1	NA	18	TGCGCCAGCCCGACCCTCGACAGGAAGGCCAACTCTGGAAACACCATATATTTT	CASPTLDRKANSGNTIYF
TRBJ2-1	NA	TRBV12-2	NA	15	TGTGCAAGTCGCCCCATAGCGGGCCCATACAATGAGCAGTTCTTC	CASRPIAGPYNEQFF
TRBJ1-1	few	TRBV5-1	TRBD1	14	TGCGCCAGCCCCAAGGGACAGGGGTATCCTGAAGCTTTCTTT	CASPKGQGYPEAFF
TRBJ1-2	NA	TRBV7-8	NA	15	TGTGCCAGCAGCTTAGGGCAGGCTCAGGTCGGAGGCTACACCTTC	CASSLGQAQVGGYTF
TRBJ2-1	NA	TRBV7-2	TRBD2	14	TGTGCCAGCAGTTGGGGACTAGCGGGTGGTGAGCAGTTCTTC	CASSWGLAGGEQFF
TRBJ2-5	NA	TRBV4-1	TRBD1	16	TGCGCCAGCAGCCAAGAACGCGACAGGGTCTTAGAGACCCAGTACTTC	CASSQERDRVLETQYF
TRBJ2-2	NA	TRBV27	NA	15	TGTGCCAGCACCCCCCTGAAGCGAAACACCGGGGAGCTGTTTTTT	CASTPLKRNTGELFF
TRBJ2-4	NA	TRBV11-2	NA	18	TGTGCCAGCAGCTTAGTACCTCCCCGGCCTTGGGCAGAAAACATTCAGTACTTC	CASSLVPPRPWAENIQYF
TRBJ1-2	NA	TRBV28	NA	12	TGTGCCAGCCTACAGGGATCGGAGGGCTACACCTTC	CASLQGSEGYTF
TRBJ2-3	NA	TRBV7-2	NA	14	TGTGCCAGCAGCTTACGAGGGCGCACAGATACGCAGTATTTT	CASSLRGRTDTQYF
TRBJ2-1	NA	TRBV19	TRBD2	16	TGTGCCAGTAGTATAGGAGGACTAGCGGATTACAATGAGCAGTTCTTC	CASSIGGLADYNEQFF
TRBJ2-7	once	TRBV27	NA	15	TGTGCCAGCAGTCCCGAACCCCGGGAAACCTACGAGCAGTACTTC	CASSPEPRETYEQYF
TRBJ2-3	NA	TRBV24-1	NA	11	TGTGCCACCAGTGCCGGGGATACGCAGTATTTT	CATSAGDTQYF
TRBJ2-7	once	TRBV29-1	TRBD1	13	TGCAGCGTAACGGGGACAGTCTCTCTTGGGCAGTACTTC	CSVTGTVSLGQYF
TRBJ2-2	NA	TRBV6-6	TRBD1	14	TGTGCCAGCAGTTTAGCGACAGGGTCCGGGGAGCTGTTTTTT	CASSLATGSGELFF
TRBJ1-1	NA	TRBV11-2	NA	13	TGTGCCAGCAGCAGCGCGGTGAACACTGAAGCTTTCTTT	CASSSAVNTEAFF
TRBJ2-1	NA	TRBV9	TRBD2	16	TGTGCCAGCAGCGCCATGATGGGACTAGGTAGCAATGAGCAGTTCTTC	CASSAMMGLGSNEQFF
TRBJ1-2	NA	TRBV28	TRBD1	12	TGTGCCAGCAGAGGACAGGGGTATGGCTACACCTTC	CASRGQGYGYTF
TRBJ2-3	NA	TRBV5-1	NA	16	TGCGCCAGCAGCTTGGTTGGGACACATAGCACAGATACGCAGTATTTT	CASSLVGTHSTDTQYF
TRBJ2-3	once	TRBV19	TRBD1	14	TGTGCCAGTTCACAGGGGGCGCGGACAGATACGCAGTATTTT	CASSQGARTDTQYF
TRBJ2-2	NA	TRBV11-2	NA	15	TGTGCCAGCACCTCGTGGGTCGGGAGCACCGGGGAGCTGTTTTTT	CASTSWVGSTGELFF
TRBJ2-7	NA	TRBV18	TRBD1	14	TGTGCCAGCTCACCCCGGGACAGAGCCTACGAGCAGTACTTC	CASSPRDRAYEQYF
TRBJ2-1	NA	TRBV3-1/TRBV3-2	TRBD2	16	TGTGCCAGCAGCCAAGAGGCTAGCGGGAGGATCAATGAGCAGTTCTTC	CASSQEASGRINEQFF
TRBJ1-4	NA	TRBV11-2	TRBD1	14	TGTGCCAGCAAGCAGACAGGGTACTTTGAAAAACTGTTTTTT	CASKQTGYFEKLFF
TRBJ1-1	NA	TRBV19	NA	13	TGTGCCACCTCACCTCAGGGTTTCACTGAAGCTTTCTTT	CATSPQGFTEAFF
TRBJ1-2	NA	TRBV27	NA	15	TGTGCCAGCAGTTTCCGCGGGGAACTCCTCTATGGCTACACCTTC	CASSFRGELLYGYTF
TRBJ1-3	NA	TRBV2	NA	14	TGTGCCAGCAGTGATCAGGTTTCTGGAAACACCATATATTTT	CASSDQVSGNTIYF
TRBJ1-5	NA	TRBV19	NA	14	TGTGCCAGTAGTATCGGCAGGGAAGATCAGCCCCAGCATTTT	CASSIGREDQPQHF
TRBJ2-5	NA	TRBV3-1/TRBV3-2	TRBD2	16	TGTGCCAGCAGCCATCTGGCGGGAGGAGGCGGAGAGACCCAGTACTTC	CASSHLAGGGGETQYF
TRBJ1-2	NA	TRBV19	TRBD1	15	TGTGCCAGTAGTATAACGGGACAGGATACTTCTGGCTACACCTTC	CASSITGQDTSGYTF
TRBJ2-1	NA	TRBV29-1	TRBD1	12	TGCAGCGTTGAATTACAGGGGAGTGAGCAGTTCTTC	CSVELQGSEQFF
TRBJ2-1	NA	TRBV10-3	TRBD2	15	TGTGCCATCAGTGAGATTGCGGGAGGCTTCGAGGAGCAGTTCTTC	CAISEIAGGFEEQFF
TRBJ2-3	NA	TRBV7-2	TRBD2	18	TGTGCCAGCAGCTTAGCTGTCAGGGCTAGCGGGAGGGCCCTCGCGCAGTATTTT	CASSLAVRASGRALAQYF
TRBJ2-1	NA	TRBV12-5	NA	17	TGTGCTAGTGGTTTGGGTCGGACTTTTTACTCCTACAATGAGCAGTTCTTC	CASGLGRTFYSYNEQFF
TRBJ2-1	NA	TRBV27	TRBD1	16	TGTGCCAGCAGTTTATCGGTGGGGGACAGGGAATATGAGCAGTTCTTC	CASSLSVGDREYEQFF
TRBJ2-6	NA	TRBV27	NA	18	TGTGCCAGCAGCCCCTTATGGGTGGGGAGCTCTGGGGCCAACGTCCTGACTTTC	CASSPLWVGSSGANVLTF